The sequence of this T cell receptor (beta chain) was determined in a study of blood T cell repertoires in COVID-19. Study in general: Acute-phase and convalescent COVID-19 samples originated in the United States, Italy and Spain.

Per the original data handling: Nucleated cell counts were estimated from reference gene primer amplification. Using immunoSEQ multiplex PCR, the repertoire was profiled, and TCRdb retains in-frame clones only, with some absent. V and J calls and clone size are given by that table; D and trimming were obtained from the DNA. The table lists some 270,000 clones, roughly 80% of them singletons, with roughly 14% in the top ten. CDR3 size: 16 residues. Trimming removed 4 bases from V and 4 bases from J, with 17 bases in between. Germline V gene lookup returns CDR1 SGHVS and CDR2 FQNEAQ. During active infection, Seattle patients enrolled and were then monitored through disease.

J is TRBJ2-1 and V is TRBV7-8; the D gene is possibly TRBD2 (6 bases). The receptor was derived from a person aged 65 to 79 with COVID-19, enrolled during active disease. Sequencing was done on a sample of peripheral blood. The CDR3 loop is CASSSQSSGYYNEQFF. The DNA of the CDR3 is TGTGCCAGCAGCTCTCAGTCCAGCGGGTATTACAATGAGCAGTTCTTC.